A selection of T cell receptor beta chains follows, all from one sample in a study of long-term antiretroviral therapy in people with HIV. The data were produced by immunoSEQ multiplex PCR, yet TCRdb's version contains in-frame clones alone and is incomplete. Of fewer than 40,000 clones listed, approximately 95% are singletons. Specimen: unsorted PBMCs, collected approximately 5.1 years after starting antiretroviral therapy. The receptors originated from a woman in her forties or fifties with HIV. The CDR3 runs from the conserved cysteine through the conserved F or W. D genes are given only for firm matches. Expanded clones are given a class, and other clones once, few, many or no size at all.

abundance,v_gene,j_gene,d_gene,CDR3nt,CDR3aa
-,TRBV5-6,TRBJ2-5,TRBD2,TGTGCCAGCAGCACCGGACTAGCGAGAGAGACCCAGTACTTC,CASSTGLARETQYF
-,TRBV7-2,TRBJ2-3,-,TGTGCCAGCAGCCGAGTCGGGGGCACCACAGATACGCAGTATTTT,CASSRVGGTTDTQYF
-,TRBV27,TRBJ2-7,TRBD1,TGTGCCAGCCAGAAATGGGAACCGGGACAGAGCTCCTACGAGCAGTACTTC,CASQKWEPGQSSYEQYF
-,TRBV7-7,TRBJ1-2,TRBD1,TGTGCTAGCAGCTTAGCCGACAGGGAAAATGGCTACACCTTC,CASSLADRENGYTF
-,TRBV4-3,TRBJ1-6,-,TGCGCCAGCAGCCAAGAACGGCAGAGCTCCTATAATTCACCCCTCCACTTT,CASSQERQSSYNSPLHF
-,TRBV7-3,TRBJ1-2,TRBD1,TGTGCCAGCAGCTCCACAGGGGGACGCGGCTACACCTTC,CASSSTGGRGYTF
-,TRBV19,TRBJ1-4,-,TGTGCCAGTAGTACCGGGGGAAGTGGGGGCGCGAAACTGTTTTTT,CASSTGGSGGAKLFF
-,TRBV13,TRBJ2-3,TRBD1,TGTGCCAGCAGCGTGGGGACAGGGAAGACTCCGGATACGCAGTATTTT,CASSVGTGKTPDTQYF
-,TRBV10-3,TRBJ2-1,TRBD2,TGTGCCATCAGCAGCGGGGGGTTTTGGCCGGATGAGCAGTTCTTC,CAISSGGFWPDEQFF
few,TRBV18,TRBJ2-2,TRBD2,TGTGCCAGCTCACCATTACCACGCGGGGGGACCGGGGAGCTGTTTTTT,CASSPLPRGGTGELFF
-,TRBV4-3,TRBJ2-3,TRBD2,TGCGCCAGCAGCCAAACCCTAGCGGGGGGCACAGATACGCAGTATTTT,CASSQTLAGGTDTQYF
-,TRBV5-1,TRBJ1-1,-,TGCGCCAGCAGCCCTCAAAGGGGAATTGGAGCTTTCTTT,CASSPQRGIGAFF
-,TRBV5-1,TRBJ1-2,-,TGCGCCAGCAGGGGCAGCCTATATGGCTACACCTTC,CASRGSLYGYTF
-,TRBV25-1,TRBJ1-4,-,TGTGCCAGCAGTTCTCTGGGGGAGGGGAATGAAAAACTGTTTTTT,CASSSLGEGNEKLFF
-,TRBV5-1,TRBJ1-1,-,TGCGCCAGTAAGCCTAGACAGGTGAACACTGAAGCTTTCTTT,CASKPRQVNTEAFF
-,TRBV5-4,TRBJ1-2,-,TGTGCCAGCACCTGGGGGAACTATGGCTACACCTTC,CASTWGNYGYTF
-,TRBV7-9,TRBJ1-6,-,TGTGCCAGCAGCTTACAGTTAGGGAATAATTCACCCCTCCACTTT,CASSLQLGNNSPLHF
-,TRBV7-3,TRBJ2-1,TRBD2,TGTGCCAGCAGCTTACAGGTAGCGGGGGGGCATGAGCAGTTCTTC,CASSLQVAGGHEQFF
-,TRBV30,TRBJ2-1,-,TGTGCCTGGAGCCCGCAGCCCTACAATGAGCAGTTCTTC,CAWSPQPYNEQFF
-,TRBV10-3,TRBJ2-2,-,TGTGCCATCAGTGAGTCAATAGGGGTATCGCGCGGGGAGCTGTTTTTT,CAISESIGVSRGELFF
few,TRBV5-6,TRBJ1-6,-,TGTGCCAGCAACACCGGACAGCCTAATTCACCCCTCCACTTT,CASNTGQPNSPLHF
-,TRBV5-1,TRBJ2-3,-,TGCGCCAGCAGCTTAGGGACAACCACAGATACGCAGTATTTT,CASSLGTTTDTQYF
-,TRBV6-1,TRBJ1-5,-,TGTGCCAGCAGGCTCCAGGGAAATCAGCCCCAGCATTTT,CASRLQGNQPQHF
-,TRBV18,TRBJ1-5,-,TGTGCCAGCTCAACCGGGACTCAGCCCCAGCATTTT,CASSTGTQPQHF
medium-sized,TRBV7-6,TRBJ2-5,-,TGTGCCAGCAGCTTACGATTTGGCCGACAAGAGACCCAGTACTTC,CASSLRFGRQETQYF
once,TRBV5-1,TRBJ2-7,TRBD1,TGCGCCAGCAGCCCGTCAGGGGGTGCCTACGAGCAGTACTTC,CASSPSGGAYEQYF
-,TRBV30,TRBJ1-2,-,TGTGCCTGGAGTTACCTCGGAAATGGCTACACCTTC,CAWSYLGNGYTF
once,TRBV5-8,TRBJ1-2,-,TGTGCCAGCAGCTTGGGGGAGGGAGACCCCCACATCTGGGGCTACACCTTC,CASSLGEGDPHIWGYTF
-,TRBV4-3,TRBJ1-4,TRBD1,TGCGCCAGCAGGGGACAGGGGGTTAGTAATGAAAAACTGTTTTTT,CASRGQGVSNEKLFF
-,TRBV10-3,TRBJ2-7,TRBD1,TGTGCCATCAGTGGACAGGGGTTGAGCTCCTACGAGCAGTACTTC,CAISGQGLSSYEQYF
-,TRBV6-5,TRBJ1-2,-,TGTGCCAGCAGTTACTCGAAGTCCAAAGCTTATGGCTACACCTTC,CASSYSKSKAYGYTF
-,TRBV10-3,TRBJ2-1,-,TGTGCCATCACGGGTCGCTACAATGAGCAGTTCTTC,CAITGRYNEQFF
-,TRBV15,TRBJ2-2,TRBD1,TGTGCCACCAGTCTGGACAGGGTGAATACCGGGGAGCTGTTTTTT,CATSLDRVNTGELFF
-,TRBV4-1,TRBJ1-6,TRBD1,TGCGCCAGCAGCCACGTAGGGGGCAGGGATTCACCCCTCCACTTT,CASSHVGGRDSPLHF
-,TRBV7-2,TRBJ2-7,-,TGTGCCAGCAGCTTAGAGGGCCCCCCTTCCTACGAGCAGTACTTC,CASSLEGPPSYEQYF
-,TRBV20-1,TRBJ2-5,-,TGCAGTGCTAGAAAAGAGACCCAGTACTTC,CSARKETQYF
-,TRBV29-1,TRBJ1-4,TRBD1,TGCAGCGTTGCCGATTTTTCCGTGTCCGGGACAGCAAATGAAAAACTGTTTTTT,CSVADFSVSGTANEKLFF
-,TRBV7-6,TRBJ1-3,-,TGTGCCAGCAGCTCGTCGCCCAAAGGTGACGCACTCTCTGGAAACACCATATATTTT,CASSSSPKGDALSGNTIYF
-,TRBV18,TRBJ1-6,-,TGTGCCAGCTCACTCCCGTGGGGTAATTCACCCCTCCACTTT,CASSLPWGNSPLHF
once,TRBV27,TRBJ1-6,-,TGTGCCAGCAGTTTAACTTTTCTGGCACCCCTCCACTTT,CASSLTFLAPLHF
-,TRBV6-6,TRBJ1-2,-,TGTGCCAGCAGTTATGTGGTTCACTATGGCTACACCTTC,CASSYVVHYGYTF
-,TRBV6-1,TRBJ1-2,-,TGTGCCAGCAGTGAACGGAGGGGATCGTCCTATGGCTACACCTTC,CASSERRGSSYGYTF
once,TRBV29-1,TRBJ1-1,-,TGCAGCGTTGGGGGAATCGTGCCCCCGGGAGCTTTCTTT,CSVGGIVPPGAFF
-,TRBV9,TRBJ2-2,-,TGTGCCAGCAGCGCCGCCCAGGGGAACACCGGGGAGCTGTTTTTT,CASSAAQGNTGELFF
-,TRBV10-3,TRBJ1-2,-,TGTGCCATCAGTGAGTCGACTATGAGACAGTTACACTATGGCTACACCTTC,CAISESTMRQLHYGYTF
-,TRBV11-2,TRBJ1-1,-,TGTGCCAGCAGCCCATCGGTTGGTACTGAAGCTTTCTTT,CASSPSVGTEAFF
-,TRBV7-9,TRBJ1-1,-,TGTGCCAGCAGCTTACCGCTAGGAGCTTTCTTT,CASSLPLGAFF
-,TRBV9,TRBJ1-4,-,TGTGCCAGCAGCGTCGGAAACCGGGCCTTCTTCGAAAAACTGTTTTTT,CASSVGNRAFFEKLFF
-,TRBV6-1,TRBJ2-7,TRBD2,TGTGCCAGCAGGAGACTAGCGAGGGGCTACGAGCAGTACTTC,CASRRLARGYEQYF
-,TRBV7-9,TRBJ2-1,-,TGTGCCAGCAGCTTATCTGATAGACAGCAGTTCTTC,CASSLSDRQQFF
-,TRBV11-2,TRBJ2-1,-,TGTGCCAGCAGCTTAGGCTCATACAATGAGCAGTTCTTC,CASSLGSYNEQFF
-,TRBV5-6,TRBJ2-7,-,TGTGCCAGCAGCTTGGCGGGGATCTACGAGCAGTACTTC,CASSLAGIYEQYF
-,TRBV5-8,TRBJ1-6,TRBD1,TGTGCCAGCAGCTTGGATCCGCGGACAGGGGACTATAATTCACCCCTCCACTTT,CASSLDPRTGDYNSPLHF
-,TRBV5-1,TRBJ2-2,TRBD1,TGCGCCAGCAGCGCTGACAGGGGATACACCGGGGAGCTGTTTTTT,CASSADRGYTGELFF
-,TRBV6-5,TRBJ2-1,-,TGTGCCAGCAGTTACTGGACAGACTCCTACAATGAGCAGTTCTTC,CASSYWTDSYNEQFF
-,TRBV11-2,TRBJ2-1,TRBD2,TGTGCCAGCAGCCTGCCTAGCGGGGGGGAAGGGAATGAGCAGTTCTTC,CASSLPSGGEGNEQFF